A selection of T cell receptor beta chains follows, all from one sample in a study of blood T cell repertoires in COVID-19. Produced via immunoSEQ multiplex PCR; TCRdb's table is partial and in-frame only. This sample has 85,000 to 130,000 clones, with roughly 83% found just once. The sample comprised peripheral blood. The receptors were gathered from an elderly woman with active or convalescent COVID-19. Each CDR3 is given with its conserved first and last residue. Each record gives: V gene, CDR3 protein.

TRBV6-2/TRBV6-3 CASSTGSSPLHF
TRBV6-2/TRBV6-3 CASSPLGQIFHEQYF
TRBV3-1/TRBV3-2 CASSPPGRDNEKLFF
TRBV5-1 CASSLSVAGNTEAFF
TRBV7-3 CASSLVANYGYTF
TRBV30 CAWSVGVHEQFF
TRBV4-3 CASSLTRSGYQPQHF
TRBV7-2 CASSSQGTNEKLFF
TRBV3-1/TRBV3-2 CASSPVIAKNIQYF
TRBV6-5 CATTEETQYF
TRBV6-1 CASSEIQGHSGNTIYF
TRBV7-7 CASSPRAGVVGGDTQYF
TRBV6-4 CASSEQGSTGELFF
TRBV19 CASSPGDTDTQYF
TRBV10-3 CAAGQASNTEAFF
TRBV5-1 CASSLDRGWETQYF
TRBV6-2/TRBV6-3 CASSPLSYSNQPQHF
TRBV16 CASSLRQTLEAFF
TRBV7-9 CASSRDRYEQYF
TRBV2 CASSVLAPVGEQYF
TRBV20-1 CSARGRVGQHF
TRBV5-5 CASSLGRASNTEAFF
TRBV29-1 CSVHGGKGMNTEAFF
TRBV30 CAWSVQFSGNTIYF
TRBV5-1 CASSPGEKTEAFF
TRBV28 CASSEPGGTEAFF
TRBV5-6 CASSFGGTANTEAFF
TRBV5-6 CASSSTGTANTEAFF
TRBV28 CASSSRTSGNYEQYF
TRBV19 CASRLTEAGRNEKLFF
TRBV5-5 CASRTRTSGGSINTQYF
TRBV15 CATRGRAGDDSPLHF
TRBV19 CASSTLDRLNTEAFF
TRBV18 CASSPLGDGTEAFF
TRBV6-2/TRBV6-3 CASSSETVYNEQFF
TRBV6-2/TRBV6-3 CASSYEYSNQPQHF
TRBV6-2/TRBV6-3 CASSYGGKGTQYF
TRBV30 CAWSVLGGFTEAFF
TRBV27 CASRLQPYTGHEAFF
TRBV7-9 CASSFSGGGNEQYF
TRBV18 CASSPRQNTGELFF
TRBV18 CASSVGYNTEAFF
TRBV5-1 CASSLFPENTEAFF
TRBV12-3/TRBV12-4 CASRAGGGHEQFF
TRBV28 CASSSGRHRSGNTIYF
TRBV2 CASYEGRLAGFYNEQFF